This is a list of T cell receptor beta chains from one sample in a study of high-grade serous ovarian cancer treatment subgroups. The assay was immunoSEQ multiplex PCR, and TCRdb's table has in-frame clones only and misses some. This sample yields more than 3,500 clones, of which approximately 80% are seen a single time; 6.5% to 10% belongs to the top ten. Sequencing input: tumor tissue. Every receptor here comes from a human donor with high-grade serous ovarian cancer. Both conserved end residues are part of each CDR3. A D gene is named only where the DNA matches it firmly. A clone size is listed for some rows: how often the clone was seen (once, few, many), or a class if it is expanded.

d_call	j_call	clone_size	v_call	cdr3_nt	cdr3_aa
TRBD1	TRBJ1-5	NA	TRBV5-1	TGCGCCAGCAGACAGGGGGCCGAGCAGCCCCAGCATTTT	CASRQGAEQPQHF
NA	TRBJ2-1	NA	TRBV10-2	TGCGCCGGGGGGACGGCCCGATACAATGAGCAGTTCTTC	CAGGTARYNEQFF
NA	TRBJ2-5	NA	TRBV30	TGTGCCTGGACCCATTTCAGAGGGAGCCTGGGGGACCAAGAGACCCAGTACTTC	CAWTHFRGSLGDQETQYF
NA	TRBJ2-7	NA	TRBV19	TGTGCCAGTAGTATAGAAACAGGGAGCTACGAGCAGTACTTC	CASSIETGSYEQYF
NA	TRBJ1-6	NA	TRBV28	TGTGCCAGCAGTTTACCCCGCCAGAGCTCCTATAATTCACCCCTCCACTTT	CASSLPRQSSYNSPLHF
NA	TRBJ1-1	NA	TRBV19	TGTGCCAGTACCCGGGCCCTGAACACTGAAGCTTTCTTT	CASTRALNTEAFF
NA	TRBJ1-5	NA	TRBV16	TGTGCCAGCAGTAACACTGATAGCAATCAGCCCCAGCATTTT	CASSNTDSNQPQHF
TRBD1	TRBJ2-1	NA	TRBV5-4	TGTGCCAGCAGCTCACAGGGGGCGACCCGCTACTACAATGAGCAGTTCTTC	CASSSQGATRYYNEQFF
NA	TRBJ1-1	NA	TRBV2	TGTGCCAGCAGTGAGTGGGGGACCCGCGCAGTGAACACTGAAGCTTTCTTT	CASSEWGTRAVNTEAFF
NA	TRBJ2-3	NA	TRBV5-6	TGTGCCAGCAGCCTACCGGTTCTCCCGAGAAGCACAGATACGCAGTATTTT	CASSLPVLPRSTDTQYF
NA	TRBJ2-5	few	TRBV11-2	TGTGCCAGCAGCCACCACCCCCCCGACAGCCAAGAGACCCAGTACTTC	CASSHHPPDSQETQYF
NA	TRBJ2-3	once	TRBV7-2	TGTGCCAGCAGCTTAGCGGGGGGAAGAGATACGCAGTATTTT	CASSLAGGRDTQYF
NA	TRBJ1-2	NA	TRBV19	TGTGCCAGTACCACTCGGGGGTCTACTAACTATGGCTACACCTTC	CASTTRGSTNYGYTF
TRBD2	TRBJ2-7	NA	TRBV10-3	TGTGCCATCAGTACCGGGACTAGCGGGGGAGGCGAGCAGTACTTC	CAISTGTSGGGEQYF
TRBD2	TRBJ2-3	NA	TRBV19	TGTGCCAGTAGTACCGATCCTCTAGCGGGGGGGCCGGATACGCAGTATTTT	CASSTDPLAGGPDTQYF
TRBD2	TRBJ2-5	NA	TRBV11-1	TGTGCCAGCAGCAAGAGCGGGATCCAAGAGACCCAGTACTTC	CASSKSGIQETQYF
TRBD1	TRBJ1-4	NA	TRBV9	TGTGCCAGCAGCGTAGGAGGCGGGACAGTCGAAAAACTGTTTTTT	CASSVGGGTVEKLFF
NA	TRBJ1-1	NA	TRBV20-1	TGCAGTGCTAGAGAGGAGAAAGCTTTCTTT	CSAREEKAFF
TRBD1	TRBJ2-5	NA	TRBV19	TGTGCCAGTAGTATAAGGCGGCGCACAGGGGGCGCGGAGACCCAGTACTTC	CASSIRRRTGGAETQYF
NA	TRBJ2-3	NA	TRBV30	TGTGCCTGGAGTGTAGGCCAGTTTTCAGATACGCAGTATTTT	CAWSVGQFSDTQYF
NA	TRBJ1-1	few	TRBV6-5	TGTGCCAGCAGTCACTGGAGGGGCGGATCGAACACTGAAGCTTTCTTT	CASSHWRGGSNTEAFF
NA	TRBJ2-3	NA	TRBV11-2	TGTGCCAGCAGCTCATCCCTCCGCTCAGATACACAGTATTTT	CASSSSLRSDTQYF
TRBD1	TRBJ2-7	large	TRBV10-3	TGTGCCATCAGTGGACAGGGGAACTCCTACGAGCAGTACTTC	CAISGQGNSYEQYF
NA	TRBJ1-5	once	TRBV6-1	TGTGCCACCTCAGGACAGAGCAGCAATCAGCCCCAGCATTTT	CATSGQSSNQPQHF
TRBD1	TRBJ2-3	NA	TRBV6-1	TGTGCCAGCAGTATCGCCGGGACAGGGTCCACCTCGCAGTATTTT	CASSIAGTGSTSQYF
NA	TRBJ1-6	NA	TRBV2	TGTGCCAGCAGTGGGGGGCAGTATTCACCCCTCCACTTT	CASSGGQYSPLHF
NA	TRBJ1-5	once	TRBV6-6	TGTGCCAGCAGTTCTGGGGGTAGCAATCAGCCCCAGCATTTT	CASSSGGSNQPQHF
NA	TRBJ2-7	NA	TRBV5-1	TGCGCCAGCAGCTTTCGGGACGGGGCATACGAGCAGTACTTC	CASSFRDGAYEQYF
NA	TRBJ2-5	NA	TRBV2	TGTGCCAGCAGCTTGTGGGGTGAAGAGACCCAGTACTTC	CASSLWGEETQYF
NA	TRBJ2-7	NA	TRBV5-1	TGCGCCAGCAGGCGGGACGCCCGGGGTTACGAGCAGTACTTC	CASRRDARGYEQYF
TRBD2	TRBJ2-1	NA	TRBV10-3	TGTGCCACGTCTCCGGCGGGAGGAGTAAATGAGCAGTTCTTC	CATSPAGGVNEQFF
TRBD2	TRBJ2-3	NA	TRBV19	TGTGCCAGTTCAAGTAGCGGGGGGAATTTAGATACGCAGTATTTT	CASSSSGGNLDTQYF
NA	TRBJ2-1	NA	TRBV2	TGTGCCAGCAGTCCAAGGGTCGGGGACAATGAGCAGTTCTTC	CASSPRVGDNEQFF
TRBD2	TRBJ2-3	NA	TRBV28	TGTGCCAGCAGCCTTTTAGCGGGGACGGGGACAGATACGCAGTATTTT	CASSLLAGTGTDTQYF
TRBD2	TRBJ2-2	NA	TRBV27	TGTGCCAGCAGTTTTCTGTTTCAAGCAAGCGGGGGGGTTGGTGTCGGGGAGCTGTTTTTT	CASSFLFQASGGVGVGELFF
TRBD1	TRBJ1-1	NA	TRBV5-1	TGCGCCAGCAGTTACCGGGACAGGGAAGCTTTCTTT	CASSYRDREAFF
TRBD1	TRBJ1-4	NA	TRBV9	TGTGCCAGCAGCGTAACAGGGGGTAAAAATGAAAAACTGTTTTTT	CASSVTGGKNEKLFF
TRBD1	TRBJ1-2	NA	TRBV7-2	TGTGCCAGCAGCGAAGACAGGGGGCACTATGGCTACACCTTC	CASSEDRGHYGYTF
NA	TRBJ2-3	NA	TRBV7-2	TGTGCCAGCAGGGACATATACTTCACAGATACGCAGTATTTT	CASRDIYFTDTQYF
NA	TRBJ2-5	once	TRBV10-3	TGTGCCATCAGTGAGTCCGAGACCCAGTACTTC	CAISESETQYF
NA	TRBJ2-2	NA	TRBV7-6	TGTGCCAGCAGCTTAGCTTACTTCACCGGGGAGCTGTTTTTT	CASSLAYFTGELFF
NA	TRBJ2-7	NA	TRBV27	TGTGCCAGCAGACCGACTAGTACCGACGAGCAGTACTTC	CASRPTSTDEQYF
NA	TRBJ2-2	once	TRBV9	TGTGCCAGCAGCACTTATGGTCCGGGGGTAGGAACCGGGGAGCTGTTTTTT	CASSTYGPGVGTGELFF
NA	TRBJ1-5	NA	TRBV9	TGTGCCAGCAGCGTAGAGGGCGGGGGGGGTCAGCCCCAGCATTTT	CASSVEGGGGQPQHF
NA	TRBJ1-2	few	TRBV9	TGTGCCAGCGAAGCGGGCGGCTATGGCTACACCTTC	CASEAGGYGYTF
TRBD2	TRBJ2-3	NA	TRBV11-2	TGTGCCAGCAGCTTAGCTGAACGGGGGGGCACAGATACGCAGTATTTT	CASSLAERGGTDTQYF
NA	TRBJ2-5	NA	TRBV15	TGTGCCACCAGCAGACCTGCCGCCTCCCCGGCGGAGACCCAGTACTTC	CATSRPAASPAETQYF
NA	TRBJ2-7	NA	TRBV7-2	TGTGCCAGCAGCTTAGTTGGGGGAGGACAGGACTACGAGCAGTACTTC	CASSLVGGGQDYEQYF
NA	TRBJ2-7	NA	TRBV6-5	TGTGCCAGCAGTTCCGCGGGGCACTACGAGCAGTACTTC	CASSSAGHYEQYF
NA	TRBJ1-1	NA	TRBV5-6	TGTGCCAGCAGCTTGACGGGGGTTCTCCCTAAGGCTTTCTTT	CASSLTGVLPKAFF
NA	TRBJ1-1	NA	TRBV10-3	TGTGCCATCAGTGAGTATTCGGGGCGAGGCACTGAAGCTTTCTTT	CAISEYSGRGTEAFF
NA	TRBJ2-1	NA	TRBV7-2	TGTGCCAGCAGCTTCGGCTCTTCAACCTACAATGAGCAGTTCTTC	CASSFGSSTYNEQFF
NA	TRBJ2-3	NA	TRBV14	TGTGCCAGCAGCCAAGTCCCCACAGATACGCAGTATTTT	CASSQVPTDTQYF